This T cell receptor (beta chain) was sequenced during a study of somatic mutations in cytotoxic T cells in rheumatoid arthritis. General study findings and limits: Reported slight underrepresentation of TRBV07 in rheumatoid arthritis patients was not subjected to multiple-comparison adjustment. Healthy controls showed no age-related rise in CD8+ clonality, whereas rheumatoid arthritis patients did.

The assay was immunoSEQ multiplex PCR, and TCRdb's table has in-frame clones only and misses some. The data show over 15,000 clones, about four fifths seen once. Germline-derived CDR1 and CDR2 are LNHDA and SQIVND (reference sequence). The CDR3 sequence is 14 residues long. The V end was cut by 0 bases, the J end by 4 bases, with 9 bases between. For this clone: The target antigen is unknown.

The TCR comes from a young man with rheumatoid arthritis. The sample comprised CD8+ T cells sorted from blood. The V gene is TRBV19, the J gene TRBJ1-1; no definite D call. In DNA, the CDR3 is TGTGCCAGTAGTATAGACCCCGGAGGCACTGAAGCTTTCTTT. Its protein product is CASSIDPGGTEAFF.